What follows is one T cell receptor (beta chain) and its context. The sample is drawn from a study of blood T cell repertoires in COVID-19. Overall study context: Material from acute and convalescent COVID-19 was sourced from the United States, Italy and Spain. In each case, the material was cDNA or gDNA derived from T cells, B-cell-depleted T cells, or PBMCs.

Assignments of participants to cohorts depended upon their own reported clinical history. Germline CDR1 KGHSH, CDR2 LQKENI. This CDR3 region has 17 residues. Trimming at V came to 2 bases and at J to 1 base, leaving 7 bases not matched to a gene. The repertoire was sequenced with immunoSEQ multiplex PCR; TCRdb's copy has only in-frame clones and lacks some. Among roughly 250,000 clones, around 90% were seen once, and the ten largest hold 2.3%. Sample: PBMCs or T cells enriched from blood (not recorded which). The receptor was derived from a woman aged 40 to 50 with acute COVID-19. V usage is TRBV18 and J usage is TRBJ1-4; 7 nucleotides line up with TRBD1. The CDR3 sequence is CASSPGPYRGTNEKLFF. CDR3 coding DNA: TGTGCCAGCTCACCAGGCCCCTACAGGGGAACTAATGAAAAACTGTTTTTT. Using reference TRBV18 and TRBJ1-4 for the parts outside the CDR3, the full variable domain is NAGVMQNPRHLVRRRGQEARLRCSPMKGHSHVYWYRQLPEEGLKFMVYLQKENIIDESGMPKERFSAEFPKEGPSILRIQQVVRGDSAAYFCASSPGPYRGTNEKLFFGSGTQLSVL.